The table lists the clone carrying this T cell receptor beta chain with a few counts. TCRdb called the 5' RACE reads again in MiXCR, with one record for every CDR3 protein. This table has roughly 230,000 distinct CDR3 sequences, around 8.8% appearing once. There are 13 residues in the CDR3. The germline V gene has CDR1 LGHDT and CDR2 YNNKEL (reference sequence). Trimming took off 1 base at V and 6 bases at J, with 10 bases between the two ends. This record belongs to a study of identical twins. Separately, the same data were catalogued under a study of yellow fever vaccine responses in identical twins.

The sequence came from a woman under 30 in good health. This chain connects TRBV3-1 to TRBJ2-7; no clear D gene. Specimen: CD8+ T cells sorted from blood. The CDR3 region is CASSQVLVSEQYF. The CDR3 DNA follows: TGTGCCAGCAGCCAAGTGCTTGTCTCCGAGCAGTACTTC.